This T cell receptor beta chain was identified during a study of HIV-infected patients and healthy controls. Study as a whole: Early therapy brought no consistent CD8 count shift, though the CD4:CD8 ratio rose a little. No general T-cell lymphocytopenia was present, and per-chain CDR3 totals resembled those of controls. The study, taken as a whole, reports: HIV-infected repertoires had significantly higher mean Gini indices than controls, possibly reflecting oligoclonality.

Alpha and beta constant-region primers primed reverse transcription of around 500 ng RNA. Separate chain-specific third strand synthesis with multiplexing indices produced the alpha and beta libraries. A single primer pair per chain amplified all rearrangements, with per-molecule barcodes. TCRdb processed the 5' RACE reads anew with MiXCR; each CDR3 protein has one entry. The sample lists about 8,600 distinct CDR3 sequences, around 9.3% occurring once. Follow-up blood was drawn about 14 weeks, roughly three months, after antiretroviral therapy began. No cell fractionation was done, so the repertoire covers all unsorted peripheral blood T cells. This clonotype was seen ten or more times. The target antigen is unknown. The CDR3 totals 13 residues. In germline, CDR1 is GTSNPN, CDR2 SVGIG (reference sequence). The V end lost 5 bases, the J end lost 8 bases, and 13 bases lay between the germline ends.

The chain joins TRBV30 to TRBJ1-6; D might be TRBD1 (6 bases). The material was blood, obtained during antiretroviral therapy. The clonotype comes from an adult with HIV infection. The CDR3 sequence is CAWSQGVHSPLHF. Written as DNA, the CDR3 is TGTGCCTGGTCACAGGGAGTCCATTCACCCCTCCACTTT.